Sequencing of this T cell receptor beta chain was carried out in a study of T cells in Graves' hyperthyroidism and ophthalmopathy. Study-wide points: Blood also carried most thyroid clonotypes expanded above 0.001. The model forecast ophthalmopathy, anticipating it by a median approximately 6.2 months before onset.

From RNA transcripts, TCR beta CDR3 regions were amplified. HTBI primers were used for first-round RT-PCR of the TCR CDR3. Each CDR3 protein gets one entry after TCRdb re-called the multiplex PCR reads with MiXCR. Among over 650,000 distinct CDR3 sequences, about 45% were seen once, and the ten largest hold roughly 6.5%. CDR3 length: 21 amino acids. Trimming took 4 bases from V and 8 from J, leaving 35 bases between them. Per germline, CDR1 SEHNR and CDR2 FQNEAQ (reference sequence). The study based diagnoses on clinical symptoms, serum thyroxine and TRAb, thyroid ultrasound and orbital computed tomography. Comment on this clonotype: The antigen is undetermined.

Sequences were obtained from peripheral blood or thyroid tissue (not recorded which). J is TRBJ1-4 and V is TRBV7-9, with TRBD1 as a possible D gene (6 bases). The receptor's source is an adult man with Graves' disease, either hyperthyroidism or ophthalmopathy (not recorded which). CDR3 residues: CASSSTLQGIGTGGIREKLFF. DNA of the CDR3: TGTGCCAGCAGCTCGACACTACAGGGCATCGGCACCGGGGGAATCAGGGAAAAACTGTTTTTT. The complete variable domain, with remaining parts taken from reference TRBV7-9 and TRBJ1-4, reads DTGVSQNPRHKITKRGQNVTFRCDPISEHNRLYWYRQTLGQGPEFLTYFQNEAQLEKSRLLSDRFSAERPKGSFSTLEIQRTEQGDSAMYLCASSSTLQGIGTGGIREKLFFGSGTQLSVL.